One T cell receptor (beta chain) is described in this entry. The record originates from a study of OX40 agonist ivuxolimab in advanced cancers. Data came from immunoSEQ multiplex PCR; TCRdb stores just in-frame clones and leaves some out. The table lists tens of thousands of clones, 85% to 90% of them singletons. The CDR3 runs to 16 residues. Germline V gene sequence: CDR1 SGHTS, CDR2 YDEGEE. V was shortened by 0 bases and J by 4 bases, with 16 bases between the two germline ends. This chain links TRBV5-8 with TRBJ1-2; D is ambiguous. Sequencing used CD4+ or CD8+ T cells sorted from blood, obtained in a trial of the OX40 agonist ivuxolimab. This TCR was sampled from an adult with an advanced solid tumor such as melanoma, head and neck, liver or kidney cancer. Here the CDR3 DNA reads TGTGCCAGCAGCTTGGCGGTAGTGGTTGGGCCCTATGGCTACACCTTC. It translates to CASSLAVVVGPYGYTF.